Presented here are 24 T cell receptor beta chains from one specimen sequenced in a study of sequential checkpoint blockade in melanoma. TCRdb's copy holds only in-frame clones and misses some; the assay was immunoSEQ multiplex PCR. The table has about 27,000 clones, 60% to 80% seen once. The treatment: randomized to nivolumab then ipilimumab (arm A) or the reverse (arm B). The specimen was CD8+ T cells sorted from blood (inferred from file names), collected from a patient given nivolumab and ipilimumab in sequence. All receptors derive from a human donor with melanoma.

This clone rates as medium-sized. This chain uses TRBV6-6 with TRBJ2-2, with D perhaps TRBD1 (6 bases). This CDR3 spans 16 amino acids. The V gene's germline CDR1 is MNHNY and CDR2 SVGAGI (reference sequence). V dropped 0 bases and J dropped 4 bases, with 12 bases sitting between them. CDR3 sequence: CASSYSPGHSTGELFF. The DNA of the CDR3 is TGTGCCAGCAGTTACTCACCGGGACATTCCACCGGGGAGCTGTTTTTT.

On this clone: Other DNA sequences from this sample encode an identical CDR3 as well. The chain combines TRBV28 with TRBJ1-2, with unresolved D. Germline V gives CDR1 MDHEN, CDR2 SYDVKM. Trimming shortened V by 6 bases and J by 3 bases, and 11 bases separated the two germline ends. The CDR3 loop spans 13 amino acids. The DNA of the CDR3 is TGTGCCAGCAGACCGCCGGAGGACTATGGCTACACCTTC. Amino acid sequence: CASRPPEDYGYTF.

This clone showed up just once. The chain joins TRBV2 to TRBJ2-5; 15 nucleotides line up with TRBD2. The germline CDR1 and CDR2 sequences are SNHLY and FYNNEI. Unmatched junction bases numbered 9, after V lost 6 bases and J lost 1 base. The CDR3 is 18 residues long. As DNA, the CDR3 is TGTGCCAGCAGAGGGACTAGCGGGGGGCTCCCTGCCCAAGAGACCCAGTACTTC. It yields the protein CASRGTSGGLPAQETQYF.

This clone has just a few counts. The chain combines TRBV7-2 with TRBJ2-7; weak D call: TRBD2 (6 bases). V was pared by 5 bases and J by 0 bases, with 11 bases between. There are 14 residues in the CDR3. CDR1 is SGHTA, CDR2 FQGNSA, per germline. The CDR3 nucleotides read TGTGCCAGCAGCCGGAGGGGAGTCTCCTACGAGCAGTACTTC. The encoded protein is CASSRRGVSYEQYF.

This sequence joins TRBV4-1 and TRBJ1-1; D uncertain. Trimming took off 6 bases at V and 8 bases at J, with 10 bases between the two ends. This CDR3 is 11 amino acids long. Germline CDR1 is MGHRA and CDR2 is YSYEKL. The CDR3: CASRFGGEAFF. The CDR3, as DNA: TGCGCCAGCAGATTTGGAGGGGAAGCTTTCTTT.

CDR3 amino acids: CASSASQGGKLYTF. As DNA, the CDR3 is TGTGCCAGCAGCGCTTCACAGGGGGGAAAGTTGTACACCTTC. The V call is TRBV7-9, the J call TRBJ1-2; 8 positions match TRBD1. The V and J ends lost 5 bases and 11 bases, in that order; junction bases with no gene match: 13. Per germline, CDR1 SEHNR and CDR2 FQNEAQ (reference sequence). The CDR3 has 14 residues.

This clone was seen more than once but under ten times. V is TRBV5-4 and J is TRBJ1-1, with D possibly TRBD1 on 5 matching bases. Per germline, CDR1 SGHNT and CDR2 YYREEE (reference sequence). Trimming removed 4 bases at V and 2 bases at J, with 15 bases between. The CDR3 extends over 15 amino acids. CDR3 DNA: TGTGCCAGCAGCCCGGTGGGGGGAGCTAACACTGAAGCTTTCTTT. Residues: CASSPVGGANTEAFF.

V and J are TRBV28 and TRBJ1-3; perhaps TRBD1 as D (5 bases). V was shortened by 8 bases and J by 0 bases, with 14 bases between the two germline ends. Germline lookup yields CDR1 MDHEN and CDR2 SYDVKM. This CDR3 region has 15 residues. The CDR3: CASRDFSSSGNTIYF. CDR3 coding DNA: TGTGCCAGCCGGGACTTTTCCAGCTCTGGAAACACCATATATTTT.

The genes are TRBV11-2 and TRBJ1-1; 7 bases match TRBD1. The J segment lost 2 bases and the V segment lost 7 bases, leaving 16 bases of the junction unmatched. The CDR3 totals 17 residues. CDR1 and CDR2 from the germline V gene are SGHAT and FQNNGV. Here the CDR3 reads CASTHTDRSEVNTEAFF. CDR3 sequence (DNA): TGTGCCAGCACTCACACGGACAGGTCTGAGGTTAACACTGAAGCTTTCTTT.

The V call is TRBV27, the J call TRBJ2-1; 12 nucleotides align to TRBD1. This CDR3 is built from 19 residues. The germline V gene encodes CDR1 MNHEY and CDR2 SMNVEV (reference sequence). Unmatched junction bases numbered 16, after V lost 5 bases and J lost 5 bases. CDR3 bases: TGTGCCAGCAGTCACCTAGGGACAGGGGGCGCGGGGGCCAACAATGAGCAGTTCTTC. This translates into CASSHLGTGGAGANNEQFF.

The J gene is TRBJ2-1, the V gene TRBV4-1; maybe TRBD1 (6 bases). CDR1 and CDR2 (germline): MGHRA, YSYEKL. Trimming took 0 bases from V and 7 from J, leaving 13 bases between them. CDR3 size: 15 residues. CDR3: CASSQDQGSWNEQFF. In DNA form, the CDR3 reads TGCGCCAGCAGCCAAGATCAGGGGAGTTGGAATGAGCAGTTCTTC.

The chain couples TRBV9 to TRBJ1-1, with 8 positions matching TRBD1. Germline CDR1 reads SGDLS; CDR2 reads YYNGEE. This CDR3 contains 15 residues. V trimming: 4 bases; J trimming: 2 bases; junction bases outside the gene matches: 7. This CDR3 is CASSPRTGRNTEAFF. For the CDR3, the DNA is TGTGCCAGCAGCCCACGGACAGGGAGAAACACTGAAGCTTTCTTT.

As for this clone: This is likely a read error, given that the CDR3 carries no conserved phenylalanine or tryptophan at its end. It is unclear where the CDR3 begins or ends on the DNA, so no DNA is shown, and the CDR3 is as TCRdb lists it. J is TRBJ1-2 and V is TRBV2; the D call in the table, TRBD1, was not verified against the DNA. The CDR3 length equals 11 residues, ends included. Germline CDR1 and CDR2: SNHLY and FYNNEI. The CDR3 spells CASSLQVPHLL.

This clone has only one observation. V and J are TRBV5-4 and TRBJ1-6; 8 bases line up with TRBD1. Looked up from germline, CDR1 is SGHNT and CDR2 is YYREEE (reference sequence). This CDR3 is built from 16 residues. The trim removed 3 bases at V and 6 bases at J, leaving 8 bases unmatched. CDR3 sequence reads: CASSWGTGFTNSPLHF. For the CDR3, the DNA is TGTGCCAGCAGCTGGGGGACAGGCTTTACTAATTCACCCCTCCACTTT.

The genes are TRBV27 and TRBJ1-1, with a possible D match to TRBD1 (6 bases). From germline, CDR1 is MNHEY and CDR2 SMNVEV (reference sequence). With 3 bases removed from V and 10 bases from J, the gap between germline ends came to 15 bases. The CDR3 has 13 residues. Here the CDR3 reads CASSLVGGQVAFF. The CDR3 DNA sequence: TGTGCCAGCAGTTTGGTAGGGGGTCAGGTAGCTTTCTTT.

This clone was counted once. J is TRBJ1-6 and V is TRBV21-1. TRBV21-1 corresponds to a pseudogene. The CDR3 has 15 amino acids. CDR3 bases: TGTGCCAGCAGCAAAGTTGGAGACCGCGGTTCACCCCTCCACTTT. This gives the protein CASSKVGDRGSPLHF.

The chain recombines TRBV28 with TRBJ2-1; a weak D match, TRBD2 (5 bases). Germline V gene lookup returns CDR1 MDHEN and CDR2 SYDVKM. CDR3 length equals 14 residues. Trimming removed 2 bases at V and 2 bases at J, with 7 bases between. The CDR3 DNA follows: TGTGCCAGCAGTTTACGGCGGGCCTACAATGAGCAGTTCTTC. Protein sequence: CASSLRRAYNEQFF.

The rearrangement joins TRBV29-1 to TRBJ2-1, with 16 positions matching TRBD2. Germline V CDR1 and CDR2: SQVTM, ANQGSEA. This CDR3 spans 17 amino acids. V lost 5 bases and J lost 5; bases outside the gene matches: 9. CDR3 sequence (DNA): TGCAGCGTTTATACCTTGGGACTAGCGGGGGGGAACAATGAGCAGTTCTTC. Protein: CSVYTLGLAGGNNEQFF.

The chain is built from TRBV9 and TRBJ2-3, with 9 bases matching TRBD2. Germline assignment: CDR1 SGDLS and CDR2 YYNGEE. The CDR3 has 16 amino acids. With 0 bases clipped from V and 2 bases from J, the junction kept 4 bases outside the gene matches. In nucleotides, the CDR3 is TGTGCCAGCAGCGTAGAGGCTAGCGGGGTCACAGATACGCAGTATTTT. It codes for CASSVEASGVTDTQYF.

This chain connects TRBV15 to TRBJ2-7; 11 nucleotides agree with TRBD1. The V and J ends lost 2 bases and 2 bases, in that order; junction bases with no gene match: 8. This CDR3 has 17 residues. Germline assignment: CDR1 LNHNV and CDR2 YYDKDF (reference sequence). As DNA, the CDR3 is TGTGCCACCAGCAGATCTCCCCCGGGACAGGGGGCCTACGAGCAGTACTTC. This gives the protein CATSRSPPGQGAYEQYF.

The CDR3 protein is CARLPDRGSPDTQYF. The CDR3 region has the DNA TGTGCCAGGCTTCCGGACAGGGGTTCGCCAGATACGCAGTATTTT. V is TRBV11-1 and J is TRBJ2-3; 9 nucleotides line up with TRBD1. Germline values: CDR1 SGHAT, CDR2 FQDESV (reference sequence). The CDR3 sequence is 15 residues long. J gave up 4 bases and V 9 bases, and 11 bases lay outside the gene matches.

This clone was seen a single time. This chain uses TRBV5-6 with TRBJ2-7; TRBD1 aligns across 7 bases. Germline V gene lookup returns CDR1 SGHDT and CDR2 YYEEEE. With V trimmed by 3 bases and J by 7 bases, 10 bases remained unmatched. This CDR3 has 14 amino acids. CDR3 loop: CASSSGTAVLEQYF. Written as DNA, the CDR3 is TGTGCCAGCAGCTCCGGGACAGCCGTCTTAGAGCAGTACTTC. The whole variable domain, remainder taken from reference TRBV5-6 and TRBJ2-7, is DAGVTQSPTHLIKTRGQQVTLRCSPKSGHDTVSWYQQALGQGPQFIFQYYEEEERQRGNFPDRFSGHQFPNYSSELNVNALLLGDSALYLCASSSGTAVLEQYFGPGTRLTVT.

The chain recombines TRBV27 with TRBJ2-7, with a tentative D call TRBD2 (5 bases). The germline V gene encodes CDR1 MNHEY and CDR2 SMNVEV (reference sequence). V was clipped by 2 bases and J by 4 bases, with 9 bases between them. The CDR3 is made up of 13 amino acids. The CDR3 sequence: CASSLATGYEQYF. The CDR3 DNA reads TGTGCCAGCAGTTTAGCCACGGGATACGAGCAGTACTTC.

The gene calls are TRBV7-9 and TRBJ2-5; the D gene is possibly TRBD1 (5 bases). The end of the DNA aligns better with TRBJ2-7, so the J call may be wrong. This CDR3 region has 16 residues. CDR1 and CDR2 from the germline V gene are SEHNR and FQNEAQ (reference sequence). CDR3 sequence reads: CASSFSAGLLGYEQYF. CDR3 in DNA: TGTGCCAGCAGCTTCAGCGCAGGGTTGTTGGGCTACGAGCAGTACTTC.